This TCR beta chain came from a study of beta chain features in type 1 diabetes (dated by TCRdb to 2016 to 2018). Background for the entire study: Patients and healthy donors did not differ in mean age, gender distribution, total cell number or subset yield. A total of about 100,000,000 sorted cells were examined across all samples, and RNA yield correlated strongly with the number of cells per subset. The study compared TCRB repertoires of sorted circulating CD4+ T cell subsets between recently diagnosed type 1 diabetes patients and matched healthy donors. Regulatory and stem cell-like memory subsets were isolated from only 8 patients and about eight healthy donors, whereas naive and central memory subsets came from all 30 or so donors. General findings and caveats noted by the study authors: In all four CD4+ subsets, TCRB CDR3 length was moderately but significantly shorter in type 1 diabetes patients. Because cDNA was sequenced instead of genomic DNA, highly expressing activated cells could be over-represented, though the groups showed no difference in activation or CD3 levels. Patients with type 1 diabetes made fewer insertions and deleted more nucleotides at VDJ recombination sites, implying thymic rearrangement abnormalities. The naive, central memory and regulatory TCRB repertoires appeared to resemble one another more closely among patients than among healthy donors. Shorter templates might have been favored by PCR, but patient and control samples were amplified and corrected together, so both groups would have been affected equally by any skew. Because small numbers of individuals were included in the HLA sub-analyses, any influence of HLA type on TCRB rearrangement was left unresolved.

The CDR3, cysteine through phenylalanine, is 14 amino acids long. Only CDR3 DNA is held: 42 bases, read in frame from base 1. Germline trimming: 7 bases from V, 1 base from J; junction bases outside gene matches: 6. CDR1 and CDR2 were assigned from the germline V gene as SQVTM and ANQGSEA. As regards this clone: It lacks a known antigen. Base-call qualities are not available, and no considerably larger clone is one nucleotide away.

All of the isolated RNA was reverse transcribed with the High Capacity cDNA Reverse Transcription Kit, so expressed TCRB transcripts were sequenced. Naive, central memory and regulatory T cell samples underwent deep immunoSEQ sequencing, averaging around 3.9 million total reads per sample. Sorted cells were lysed in RLT buffer, and RNA was extracted using DNase-treated RNeasy Micro or Mini kits according to cell number. Each cell subset was processed separately to prevent cross-contamination, with patient and healthy donor samples processed together. Using the immunoSEQ multiplex PCR, TCRB sequences were amplified from cDNA into 87-bp fragments spanning the CDR3 region. The amplicons were sequenced using the Illumina HiSeq platform. In the original analysis: Synthetic template baselines were used to correct PCR bias computationally, reads within Hamming distance 2 were collapsed together, and singletons that could not be merged were discarded. Reads were aligned against IMGT to assign V, D and J genes, CDR3 length and insertions or deletions at six rearrangement sites. Clonotype counts were normalized to sorted cell number within each subset before computing true diversity and Gini coefficients with the tcR R package. Repertoire sharing was quantified using the overlap coefficient calculated on TCRB nucleotide sequences. As a proxy for the pre-selection repertoire, out-of-frame TCRB sequences from naive cells were analyzed. TCRdb holds this immuneACCESS table with in-frame rearrangements only. Some clones are missing; in checked studies, unresolved V genes explain under half, and the rest has no known cause. D and trimming come from the DNA, and the V and J calls and clone size come from that table. The sample table records some 290,000 clones; about 23% of these occur just once. The ten biggest clones cover approximately 0.011% of the sample.

Each donor gave one peripheral blood draw, roughly 110 mL on average, collected into heparinised tubes. A BD FACSAria II and a panel including CD45RO, CCR7, CD25, CD127, CD95 and CD27 were used to sort naive, central memory, regulatory and stem cell-like memory CD4+ T cells. All sorted populations exceeded 98% purity. PBMCs were separated immediately by Lymphoprep density gradient centrifugation and were stained directly, without being cultured. Samples were stained and sorted in pairs, with one healthy donor and one patient per experiment, so that batch effects were minimized. Sequences were obtained from naive CD4+ T cells from blood. This specimen's cell subset or site label, per the study, means: true naive CD4+ T cells. This sequence originates from a young woman with type 1 diabetes. This chain is built from TRBV29-1 and TRBJ2-1, with 8 bases aligning to TRBD1. CDR3 sequence: CSAFGQGSYNEQFF. The DNA sequence is given as TGCAGCGCCTTTGGACAGGGATCCTACAATGAGCAGTTCTTC.